The clone carrying this T cell receptor (beta chain) was observed a few times. Germline lookup yields CDR1 SGHDN and CDR2 FVKESK. Trimming stripped 7 bases from V and 8 bases from J, with 17 bases between. This CDR3 region has 13 residues. The data were obtained in a study of PD-L1 blockade in urothelial cancer. The data were produced by immunoSEQ multiplex PCR, yet TCRdb's version contains in-frame clones alone and is incomplete. The sample records some 60,000 clones, around 83% being singletons. The clonotype comes from a man aged 45 to 65 with urothelial cancer. The chain carries TRBV14 and TRBJ1-1; D is unclear. Specimen: PBMCs, collected around atezolizumab (anti-PD-L1) treatment. The CDR3 DNA reads TGTGCCAGCACAGTCGCTAGAAGCGCCGAAGCTTTCTTT. It translates to CASTVARSAEAFF.